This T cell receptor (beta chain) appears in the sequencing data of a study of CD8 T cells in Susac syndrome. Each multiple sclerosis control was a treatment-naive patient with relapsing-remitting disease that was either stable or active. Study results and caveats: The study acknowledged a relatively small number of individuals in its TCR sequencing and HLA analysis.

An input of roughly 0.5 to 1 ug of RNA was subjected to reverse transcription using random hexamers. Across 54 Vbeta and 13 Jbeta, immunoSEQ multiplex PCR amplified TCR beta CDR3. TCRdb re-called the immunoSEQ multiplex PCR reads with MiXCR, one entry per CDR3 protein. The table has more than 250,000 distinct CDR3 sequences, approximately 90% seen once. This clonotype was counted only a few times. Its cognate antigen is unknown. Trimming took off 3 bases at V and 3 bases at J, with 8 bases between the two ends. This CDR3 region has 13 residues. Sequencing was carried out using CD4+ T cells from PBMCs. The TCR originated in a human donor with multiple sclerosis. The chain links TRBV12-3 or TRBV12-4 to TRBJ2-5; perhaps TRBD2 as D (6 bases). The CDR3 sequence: CASSFWGEETQYF. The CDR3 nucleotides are TGTGCCAGCAGTTTTTGGGGGGAAGAGACCCAGTACTTC.